Detailed here is one T cell receptor (beta chain). The antigen is not known. This sample is part of a study of CD8 T cells in Susac syndrome. The ends lost 4 bases at V and 2 bases at J; junction bases unmatched: 3. Germline V CDR1 and CDR2: SGHDT, YYEEEE. The CDR3 contains 14 residues. Study-wide points: It was acknowledged in the study that the number of individuals who were included in its TCR sequencing and HLA analysis was relatively small.

RNA was extracted with the RNeasy kit, and a quantity of roughly 0.5 to 1 ug was reverse transcribed using random hexamers. Amplification of the TCR beta CDR3 was carried out by immunoSEQ multiplex PCR, which spanned a total of 54 Vbeta and 13 Jbeta segments. One entry per CDR3 protein results from TCRdb running MiXCR on the immunoSEQ multiplex PCR reads. The repertoire holds about 200,000 distinct CDR3 sequences, with 80% to 95% as singletons. The authors sequenced TCR beta from blood CD8+ and CD4+ T cells. The V gene is TRBV5-6, the J gene TRBJ2-1; 7 bases are shared with TRBD2. This clonotype was sampled from a human donor with multiple sclerosis. The sample comprised CD8+ T cells from PBMCs. This CDR3 reads CASSLRGAYNEQFF. DNA of the CDR3: TGTGCCAGCAGCCTCCGGGGGGCCTACAATGAGCAGTTCTTC.